The 17 T cell receptor beta chains presented below share a single source sample, sequenced in a study of T cell clonality in common variable immunodeficiency. Repertoires were generated with immunoSEQ multiplex PCR, while TCRdb's copy carries only in-frame clones and drops some. The repertoire yields more than 65,000 clones, none seen only once; the top ten contain approximately 0.81%. The sequencing input was peripheral blood mononuclear cells. These receptors originate from a person aged 18 to 75 in good health.

This clone was detected ten times or more. The read comes to an end 3 residues before the CDR3 does, leaving the germline J gene to fill in the end. The chain has TRBV2 and TRBJ1-5; TRBD1 agrees at 8 bases. The CDR3 is 15 amino acids. Germline CDR1 SNHLY, CDR2 FYNNEI. Germline trimming cut 4 bases from V and 5 bases from J; bases unmatched to any gene: 7. CDR3: CASSGRQGWDQPQHF. The DNA read from the CDR3 is TGTGCCAGCAGTGGGAGACAGGGGTGGGATCAGCCC.

This clone was counted ten times or more. Read sequence stops 3 residues before the CDR3 end, and the germline J gene provides the missing end. The chain recombines TRBV20-1 with TRBJ2-7; 7 bases line up with TRBD1. The CDR3 length is 13 residues. The ends lost 4 bases at V and 5 bases at J; junction bases unmatched: 8. Looked up from germline, CDR1 is DFQATT and CDR2 is SNEGSKA (reference sequence). Incomplete CDR3 DNA: TGCAGTGCTACCCGAGACAGGGTACACGAG. Translated: CSATRDRVHE. The full CDR3 is CSATRDRVHEQYF.

This clone appeared many times. A read error may produce the germline difference seen at one junction end. Read coverage stops 3 residues before the CDR3 terminus; the germline J gene supplies the remainder. This sequence joins TRBV4-2 and TRBJ1-1; D is ambiguous. The CDR3 runs 14 residues. Germline V lookup: CDR1 LGHNA, CDR2 YNFKEQ. Partial CDR3 DNA: TGCGCCAGCAGCTCATCCCCTATGAGTTTAGAA. It yields the protein CASSSSPMSLE. The whole CDR3 region reads CASSSSPMSLEAFF.

This clone was counted many times. The read finishes 3 residues shy of the CDR3 end, and the germline J gene is used to complete it. The chain recombines TRBV7-2 with TRBJ2-3, with D possibly being TRBD2 (6 bases). The CDR3 totals 14 residues. V lost 5 bases and J 0 bases, leaving 9 bases between the germline ends. From germline, CDR1 is SGHTA and CDR2 FQGNSA. The CDR3 DNA, read in part, is TGTGCCAGCAGCCAAAGCGGGAGCACAGATACG. It codes for CASSQSGSTDT. The complete CDR3 reads CASSQSGSTDTQYF. Full variable domain (rest looked up from reference TRBV7-2 and TRBJ2-3): GAGVSQSPSNKVTEKGKDVELRCDPISGHTALYWYRQSLGQGLEFLIYFQGNSAPDKSGLPSDRFSAERTGGSVSTLTIQRTQQEDSAVYLCASSQSGSTDTQYFGPGTRLTVL.

There are many counts of this clone. Sequencing ends 3 residues short of the CDR3 end; the germline J gene provides the rest. The rearrangement uses TRBV6-2 or TRBV6-3 and TRBJ1-3; D perhaps matches TRBD1 (6 bases). CDR1 MNHEY and CDR2 SVGEGT come from the germline V gene. Trimming stripped 6 bases from V and 2 bases from J, with 11 bases between. The CDR3 has 14 amino acids. The CDR3 loop is CASRPAGAGNTIYF. Partial CDR3 DNA: TGTGCCAGCAGGCCGGCAGGGGCTGGAAACACC.

This clone was counted ten times or more. The junction departs from the called germline gene at one end, perhaps through a read error. Read data end 3 residues before the CDR3 end; the end is taken from the germline J gene. This sequence joins TRBV4-2 and TRBJ2-2; the match to TRBD1 covers 8 bases. Germline values: CDR1 LGHNA, CDR2 YNFKEQ. The CDR3 is made up of 15 amino acids. CDR3 in amino acids: CASSAMTGAGGELFF. Incomplete CDR3 DNA: TGCGCCAGCAGCGCTATGACAGGGGCTGGCGGGGAG.

Many counts were recorded for this clone. The CDR3 is cut off 3 residues early in the read; its end comes from the germline J gene. The genes are TRBV11-2 and TRBJ2-1; D perhaps matches TRBD2 (6 bases). The CDR3 runs 14 residues. Trimming cost V 5 bases and J 8 bases, with 16 bases left between them. The germline V gene has CDR1 SGHAT and CDR2 FQNNGV. CDR3 loop: CASSPTGLWDEQFF. Incomplete CDR3 DNA: TGTGCCAGCAGCCCGACCGGACTATGGGATGAG.

This clone was seen ten or more times. Read data end 3 residues before the CDR3 end; the end is taken from the germline J gene. The genes are TRBV11-2 and TRBJ2-1, with D possibly matching TRBD2 (5 bases). The V end lost 2 bases, the J end lost 5 bases, and 13 bases lay between the germline ends. CDR1 SGHAT and CDR2 FQNNGV come from the germline V gene. This CDR3 has 15 residues. Incomplete CDR3 DNA: TGTGCCAGCAGCTTACGGGGTGTATTGGACAATGAG. This encodes CASSLRGVLDNE. The CDR3 reads in full as CASSLRGVLDNEQFF.

This clone was recorded many times. From the germline J gene comes the end of the CDR3, since the read stops 3 residues before it. The rearrangement uses TRBV6-4 and TRBJ2-1, with 12 bases matching TRBD2. The germline V gene encodes CDR1 MRHNA and CDR2 SNTAGT. There are 16 residues in the CDR3. Losses at the gene ends were 7 bases for V and 2 bases for J; bases not matched to a gene: 6. This chain's CDR3 is CASTGLAGSTYNEQFF. CDR3 DNA, as far as it was read: TGTGCCAGCACTGGACTAGCGGGATCAACCTACAATGAG.

This clone showed up many times. The CDR3 goes on 3 residues after the read ends, and that part is filled in from the germline J gene. The chain has TRBV7-2 and TRBJ1-1; D might be TRBD1 (6 bases). Germline V lookup: CDR1 SGHTA, CDR2 FQGNSA. The CDR3 has 12 amino acids. This chain's CDR3 is CASSLVGGLAFF. The sequenced part of the CDR3 DNA is TGTGCCAGCAGCTTAGTGGGGGGGCTC.

This clone has a count of ten or more. The read gets to within 3 residues of the CDR3 end, and the germline J gene fills in the rest. This chain links TRBV20-1 with TRBJ2-1; TRBD2 aligns across 11 bases. There are 17 residues in the CDR3. Trimming at V came to 1 base and at J to 3 bases, leaving 8 bases not matched to a gene. Germline V gene data show CDR1 as DFQATT and CDR2 as SNEGSKA (reference sequence). CDR3 DNA, as far as it was read: TGCAGTGCTAGAGGTATACTAGCGGGAGTGGACTACAATGAG. This sequence encodes CSARGILAGVDYNE. The whole CDR3 sequence is CSARGILAGVDYNEQFF.

This clone was found many times. The read terminates 3 residues ahead of where the CDR3 ends, so the germline J gene completes it. The genes are TRBV5-6 and TRBJ1-2; D is undetermined. CDR3 length: 15 amino acids. V was cut by 2 bases and J by 0 bases, with 11 bases left in between. Germline V gene sequence: CDR1 SGHDT, CDR2 YYEEEE. The part of the CDR3 DNA that was read is TGTGCCAGCAGCTTTTTGGCCAGCGCTAACTATGGC. It codes for CASSFLASANYG. Given in full, the CDR3 is CASSFLASANYGYTF.

This clone was observed at least ten times. Coverage ceases 3 residues before the CDR3 finishes, and the germline J gene fills in the end. The chain combines TRBV20-1 with TRBJ1-2, with 7 bases fitting TRBD1. Germline CDR1 DFQATT, CDR2 SNEGSKA (reference sequence). The CDR3 loop spans 11 amino acids. CDR3 sequence reads: CSAPDRYGYTF. The covered CDR3 bases are TGCAGTGCTCCGGACAGGTACGGC.

This clone was counted many times. The read stops 3 residues short of the end of the CDR3; the missing end is completed from the germline J gene. This rearrangement joins TRBV20-1 to TRBJ2-1, with 13 bases aligning to TRBD2. The V gene's germline CDR1 is DFQATT and CDR2 SNEGSKA (reference sequence). With V trimmed by 1 base and J by 0 bases, 9 bases remained unmatched. This CDR3 has 19 amino acids. CDR3 sequence reads: CSARVLTSGRASSYNEQFF. CDR3 bases read: TGCAGTGCTAGAGTCCTTACTAGCGGGAGGGCAAGCTCCTACAATGAG.

This clone was counted ten times or more. The read ends 3 residues early relative to the CDR3; the germline J gene fills the gap. The rearrangement links TRBV7-9 to TRBJ1-6; 8 bases fit TRBD1. This CDR3 is built from 15 residues. Germline CDR1 reads SEHNR; CDR2 reads FQNEAQ (reference sequence). Trimming removed 2 bases from V and 9 bases from J; junction bases left unmatched: 6. Incomplete CDR3 DNA: TGTGCCAGCAGCTTATATGGACAGGGAAGTTCACCC. Its translation: CASSLYGQGSSP. The complete CDR3 reads CASSLYGQGSSPLHF.

Ten or more counts support this clone. Read sequence stops 3 residues before the CDR3 end, and the germline J gene provides the missing end. The V call is TRBV5-4, the J call TRBJ2-3; tentative D call: TRBD2 (6 bases). Germline CDR1 and CDR2: SGHNT and YYREEE (reference sequence). This CDR3 spans 14 amino acids. Trimming left V 4 bases short and J 2 bases short, with 11 bases between. The CDR3 region is CASSPGGSTDTQYF. The DNA read from the CDR3 is TGTGCCAGCAGCCCCGGGGGTTCCACAGATACG.

This clone was detected ten times or more. With the read ending 3 residues before the CDR3 end, the germline J gene is used to fill in that end. The rearrangement links TRBV28 to TRBJ1-4; TRBD1 is a possible D gene (5 bases). Germline assignment: CDR1 MDHEN and CDR2 SYDVKM. The CDR3 runs 16 residues. V was clipped by 3 bases and J by 4 bases, with 15 bases between them. The CDR3 sequence is CASSLSLGRVNEKLFF. The DNA read from the CDR3 is TGTGCCAGCAGTTTGTCGTTGGGCAGGGTTAATGAAAAA.